This T cell receptor (beta chain) is from a study of T cells in localized non-small cell lung cancer. Two independent pathologists confirmed no atypia in lung taken at least 2 cm from tumor. Regarding this clone: Antigen: not known.

Overall study results and limits: Appearing in adjacent lung were a median approximately 60 of the top 100 tumor clones. Sequencing covered just one tumor region, so heterogeneity cannot be ruled out. Highest T cell clonality was seen in uninvolved adjacent lung, surpassing that measured in tumor.

Profiled with immunoSEQ multiplex PCR; TCRdb holds only in-frame clones, not every one. There are approximately 1,000 clones in the sample; roughly a quarter occur only once, and around 24% lies in the top ten. The clonotype originates from a man aged 35 to 69 with stage III lung adenocarcinoma. This specimen consisted of normal lung tissue next to the tumor, obtained before any cancer treatment.

CDR3 sequence: CASSREYQETQYF. CDR3 nucleotides: TGTGCCAGCTCACGGGAGTACCAAGAGACCCAGTACTTC. V usage is TRBV18 and J usage is TRBJ2-5, with a tentative D call TRBD2 (5 bases). The CDR3 has 13 residues. V lost 4 bases to trimming and J lost 0 bases, with 6 bases between them. CDR1 KGHSH and CDR2 LQKENI come from the germline V gene.